A selection of T cell receptor beta chains follows, all from one sample in a study of technical replicates of blood from several donors. Only in-frame clones appear in the TCRdb table, and some are missing; sequencing was by immunoSEQ multiplex PCR. The table has about 15,000 clones, roughly 84% seen once; the top ten hold under 15%. Material: PBMCs. The receptors here all came from a human donor in good health. CDR3s include the opening cysteine and the closing phenylalanine or tryptophan. The D gene is left open where the match is weak. Only part of the rows carry a size: once, few, many, or a class if the clone is expanded.

V gene,clone size,J gene,D gene,CDR3 protein,CDR3 DNA
TRBV5-1,NA,TRBJ2-1,NA,CASSLPESFNEQFF,TGCGCCAGCAGCTTGCCGGAGTCTTTCAATGAGCAGTTCTTC
TRBV7-3,once,TRBJ2-5,TRBD1,CASSLTGGGGTQYF,TGTGCCAGCAGCTTAACAGGGGGCGGAGGGACCCAGTACTTC
TRBV7-9,NA,TRBJ1-4,NA,CASSEQGGATNEKLFF,TGTGCCAGCAGCGAGCAGGGAGGTGCAACTAATGAAAAACTGTTTTTT
TRBV5-1,NA,TRBJ2-7,NA,CASSLVGGLAPVEQYF,TGCGCCAGCAGCTTGGTGGGGGGACTCGCTCCCGTCGAGCAGTACTTC
TRBV5-1,NA,TRBJ1-1,NA,CASSLAGVGEYTEAFF,TGCGCCAGCAGCTTGGCCGGGGTTGGGGAATACACTGAAGCTTTCTTT
TRBV21-1,NA,TRBJ2-3,NA,CASSELAAGEPDTQYF,TGTGCCAGCAGCGAACTAGCCGCGGGAGAACCAGATACGCAGTATTTT
TRBV6-1,NA,TRBJ2-7,TRBD1,CASSGGQGASYEQYF,TGTGCCAGCAGTGGGGGACAGGGGGCATCCTACGAGCAGTACTTC
TRBV5-1,NA,TRBJ2-1,NA,CASSSGGVGAQNNEQFF,TGCGCCAGCAGCAGCGGCGGAGTGGGGGCTCAGAACAATGAGCAGTTCTTC
TRBV5-1,NA,TRBJ2-7,TRBD2,CASSLVGTSERRSSYEQYF,TGCGCCAGCAGCTTGGTAGGGACTAGTGAAAGGAGGAGCTCCTACGAGCAGTACTTC
TRBV28,once,TRBJ2-7,TRBD1,CASRPGQSYEQYF,TGTGCCAGCAGGCCGGGACAGAGCTACGAGCAGTACTTC
TRBV27,NA,TRBJ2-5,TRBD2,CASSSQRGARGETQYF,TGTGCCAGCAGTTCCCAGCGGGGGGCTCGTGGTGAGACCCAGTACTTC
TRBV28,few,TRBJ2-7,TRBD2,CANQASGTYEQYF,TGTGCCAACCAGGCTAGCGGTACTTACGAGCAGTACTTC
TRBV5-1,NA,TRBJ2-7,TRBD1,CASSLGQGFSYEQYF,TGCGCCAGCAGCTTGGGACAGGGGTTCTCCTACGAGCAGTACTTC
TRBV5-1,NA,TRBJ2-1,NA,CASSPRGTGNNEQFF,TGCGCCAGCAGCCCTAGGGGGACGGGGAACAATGAGCAGTTCTTC
TRBV19,NA,TRBJ1-1,NA,CASTFGGLGSEAFF,TGTGCCAGCACCTTCGGGGGGCTGGGATCTGAAGCTTTCTTT
TRBV19,NA,TRBJ2-7,TRBD2,CASRAGTSGFYEQYF,TGTGCCAGTAGGGCCGGGACTAGCGGGTTCTACGAGCAGTACTTC
TRBV10-3,NA,TRBJ1-2,TRBD1,CAISESMRDRRFYGYTF,TGTGCCATCAGTGAGTCGATGAGGGACAGGCGATTTTATGGCTACACCTTC
TRBV9,NA,TRBJ2-2,TRBD2,CASSTRPGLVNLGELFF,TGTGCCAGCAGCACCAGACCGGGACTAGTTAATTTAGGGGAGCTGTTTTTT
TRBV27,once,TRBJ2-2,NA,CASSLLDTGELFF,TGTGCCAGCAGTTTATTAGACACCGGGGAGCTGTTTTTT
TRBV29-1,NA,TRBJ2-1,TRBD2,CSVEGTSGRRGIEQFF,TGCAGCGTTGAAGGGACTAGCGGGAGACGGGGGATTGAGCAGTTCTTC
TRBV19,NA,TRBJ2-7,NA,CASSRGHYEQYF,TGTGCCAGTAGTAGAGGCCACTACGAGCAGTACTTC
TRBV27,few,TRBJ2-5,NA,CASSYQDSTRETQYF,TGTGCCAGCAGCTATCAGGACAGTACAAGAGAGACCCAGTACTTC
TRBV4-1,NA,TRBJ2-5,TRBD1,CASSTGQATQYF,TGCGCCAGCAGCACAGGACAGGCCACCCAGTACTTC
TRBV21-1,NA,TRBJ2-5,NA,CASSTDRPTYQTQYF,TGTGCCAGCAGCACTGACAGACCTACCTATCAGACCCAGTACTTC
TRBV9,NA,TRBJ1-2,TRBD1,CASSPRPGQGLGYTF,TGTGCCAGCAGCCCCAGACCGGGACAGGGACTCGGCTACACCTTC
TRBV10-2,NA,TRBJ2-7,TRBD2,CASSDGSSGTYEQYF,TGCGCCAGCAGTGATGGGTCTAGCGGGACCTACGAGCAGTACTTC
TRBV30,NA,TRBJ2-1,NA,CAWSVRNSYNEQFF,TGTGCCTGGAGTGTGCGGAACTCCTACAATGAGCAGTTCTTC
TRBV18,NA,TRBJ2-1,TRBD2,CASSPPGTSGTEQFF,TGTGCCAGCTCACCCCCCGGGACTAGCGGTACTGAGCAGTTCTTC
TRBV6-5,NA,TRBJ1-4,NA,CASSYGGQGNEKLFF,TGTGCCAGCAGTTACGGGGGTCAGGGGAATGAAAAACTGTTTTTT
TRBV15,NA,TRBJ1-2,TRBD1,CATSRDWTGAIYGYTF,TGTGCCACCAGCAGAGATTGGACAGGGGCAATCTATGGCTACACCTTC
TRBV4-1,NA,TRBJ2-7,NA,CASSSRHREGSYEQYF,TGCGCCAGCAGCTCCAGGCACCGGGAAGGCTCCTACGAGCAGTACTTC
TRBV28,NA,TRBJ1-1,TRBD1,CASSYHGTGEAFF,TGTGCCAGCAGTTACCATGGGACAGGTGAAGCTTTCTTT